Shown below are 12 T cell receptor beta chains from a single sample sequenced in a study of T-cell reconstitution after alpha-beta-depleted transplantation in children. Construction of the TCRbeta library involved unique molecular identifiers. From the PCR reads, TCRdb called clonotypes with MiXCR, one entry per CDR3 protein. The sample lists about 260,000 distinct CDR3 sequences; 9.5% to 13% were seen once. Sequencing was performed on peripheral blood, taken 180 days after TCRalphabeta/CD19-depleted stem cell transplant. The receptors shown here come from a male patient aged 2 to 9 who had a stem cell transplant for chronic granulomatous disease, so the T cells may come from the graft donor.

J is TRBJ1-1 and V is TRBV6-1; D is unresolved. Germline CDR1 reads MNHNS; CDR2 reads SASEGT. This CDR3 comprises 13 residues. Trimming removed 0 bases at V and 1 base at J, with 3 bases between. CDR3 bases: TGTGCCAGCAGTGAAGCCAGGAACACTGAAGCTTTCTTT. Its translation is CASSEARNTEAFF.

This clonotype was seen at least ten times. This chain connects TRBV6-1 to TRBJ1-1; TRBD1 is a possible D gene (5 bases). This CDR3 has 15 residues. Germline loops: CDR1 MNHNS, CDR2 SASEGT. V lost 3 bases and J 6 bases, leaving 17 bases between the germline ends. The CDR3 here is CASSERASWGSEAFF. As DNA, the CDR3 is TGTGCCAGCAGTGAGCGGGCCTCTTGGGGCTCTGAAGCTTTCTTT.

In this sample, this clonotype turned up many times. V is TRBV29-1 and J is TRBJ2-3; D not resolved. Deletions cut 4 bases from V and 0 bases from J, with 8 bases between. CDR3 length: 13 residues. The germline V gene encodes CDR1 SQVTM and CDR2 ANQGSEA. CDR3 coding DNA: TGCAGCGTTGCGGGTTCAAGCACAGATACGCAGTATTTT. It is translated as CSVAGSSTDTQYF.

This clonotype was seen at least ten times. The chain uses TRBV18 and TRBJ1-2; perhaps TRBD1 as D (6 bases). The CDR3 covers 11 residues. Germline CDR1 KGHSH, CDR2 LQKENI. V lost 5 bases, J lost 11 bases, and 12 bases lay in between. The CDR3 reads CASSEGGRYTF. The CDR3 nucleotides read TGTGCCAGCTCAGAAGGGGGAAGATACACCTTC.

This clonotype was recorded many times. J is TRBJ2-3 and V is TRBV5-1; possibly TRBD1 or TRBD2 for D (5 bases each). Trimming shortened V by 3 bases and J by 0 bases, and 11 bases separated the two germline ends. Per germline, CDR1 SGHRS and CDR2 YFSETQ. CDR3 length equals 15 residues. The CDR3 DNA is TGCGCCAGCAGCTGGGGCGGGTCAAGCACAGATACGCAGTATTTT. This sequence encodes CASSWGGSSTDTQYF.

In this sample, this clonotype turned up many times. The chain uses TRBV28 and TRBJ2-3; the D is unclear. The V and J ends lost 6 bases and 2 bases respectively, with 6 bases between them. The CDR3 loop spans 12 amino acids. Germline CDR1 MDHEN, CDR2 SYDVKM. CDR3 residues: CASRPTTDTQYF. The CDR3 DNA reads as TGTGCCAGCAGACCGACCACAGATACGCAGTATTTT. Full variable domain (outside the CDR3, taken from reference TRBV28 and TRBJ2-3): DVKVTQSSRYLVKRTGEKVFLECVQDMDHENMFWYRQDPGLGLRLIYFSYDVKMKEKGDIPEGYSVSREKKERFSLILESASTNQTSMYLCASRPTTDTQYFGPGTRLTVL.

Notes on this clonotype: A much larger clonotype is one base distant, so this may be a read error. This chain connects TRBV20-1 to TRBJ2-5, with 10 bases aligning to TRBD2. Germline V CDR1 and CDR2: DFQATT, SNEGSKA (reference sequence). After removal of 3 bases from V and 9 bases from J, the junction contained 13 bases not matched to a gene. CDR3 length: 15 residues. This chain's CDR3 is CSARPPLAGSEPQYF. The CDR3 region has the DNA TGCAGTGCTAGGCCCCCACTAGCGGGAAGTGAGCCCCAGTACTTC.

In this sample, this clonotype turned up many times. The V and J genes are TRBV7-2 and TRBJ2-3; D possibly corresponds to TRBD2 (6 bases). The germline V gene has CDR1 SGHTA and CDR2 FQGNSA. Trimming shortened V by 1 base and J by 1 base, and 15 bases separated the two germline ends. The CDR3 runs 17 residues. The CDR3 nucleotides are TGTGCCAGCAGCTTAGTGAGCGGGCTATTAGGCACAGATACGCAGTATTTT. Translated: CASSLVSGLLGTDTQYF.

The chain uses TRBV28 and TRBJ2-7; unclear D gene. Germline V gene sequence: CDR1 MDHEN, CDR2 SYDVKM. The CDR3 is made up of 15 amino acids. Deletions cut 6 bases from V and 0 bases from J, with 15 bases between. The CDR3 coding sequence is TGTGCCAGCAGCCCAGTCGACGGTGGCTCCTACGAGCAGTACTTC. This sequence encodes CASSPVDGGSYEQYF.

In this sample, this clonotype turned up many times. The gene calls are TRBV12-3 or TRBV12-4 and TRBJ1-1; D gene unclear. Trimming stripped 5 bases from V and 1 base from J, with 11 bases between. The CDR3 is made up of 14 amino acids. This chain's CDR3 is CASSRETRNTEAFF. In nucleotides, the CDR3 is TGTGCCAGCAGTAGAGAGACACGGAACACTGAAGCTTTCTTT.

This clonotype was counted between two and nine times. The rearrangement joins TRBV19 to TRBJ1-3; the D gene is possibly TRBD1 (5 bases). CDR3 length: 16 residues. Per the germline V gene, CDR1 is LNHDA and CDR2 is SQIVND (reference sequence). V shed 5 bases and J shed 0 bases, with 14 bases lying between them. CDR3 region: CASSARQWLSGNTIYF. The CDR3 nucleotides read TGTGCCAGTAGTGCGAGACAGTGGCTCTCTGGAAACACCATATATTTT.

This clonotype was counted at least ten times. The chain recombines TRBV28 with TRBJ2-7, with unresolved D. This CDR3 is 13 amino acids long. Between the trimmed V and J ends, which lost 6 bases and 4 bases, there was a span of 13 bases. Germline loops: CDR1 MDHEN, CDR2 SYDVKM. In DNA form, the CDR3 reads TGTGCCAGCAGCCCGGAGACCCTATACGAGCAGTACTTC. Protein product: CASSPETLYEQYF.